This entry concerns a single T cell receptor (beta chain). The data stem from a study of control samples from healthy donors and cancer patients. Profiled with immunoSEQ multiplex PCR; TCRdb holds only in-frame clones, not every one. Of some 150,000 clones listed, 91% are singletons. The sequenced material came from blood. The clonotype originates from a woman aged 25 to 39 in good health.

CDR3 bases: TGTGCCAGCAGCTTAAGGGCGGGAGTAGATACGCAGTATTTT. This encodes CASSLRAGVDTQYF. The chain employs TRBV7-3 and TRBJ2-3; 7 nucleotides match TRBD2. The V segment lost 1 base and the J segment 5 bases; nucleotides outside the gene matches: 3. From germline, CDR1 is SGHTA and CDR2 FQGTGA. The CDR3 sequence is 14 residues long.